This T cell receptor beta chain comes out of a study of beta chain features in type 1 diabetes. CDR1 is SGDLS and CDR2 is YYNGEE in the germline V gene. The CDR3 runs to 12 residues. The V end was cut by 3 bases, the J end by 4 bases, with 8 bases between. Expressed TCRB transcripts were sequenced, since all the RNA that had been isolated was reverse transcribed. Clones were sequenced by immunoSEQ multiplex PCR, and TCRdb holds only the in-frame ones, with some missing. Altogether approximately 300,000 clones are present, about 11% being singletons, with the ten largest covering 0.015%. Findings and limits, study-wide: Type 1 diabetes patients showed fewer insertions and more deletions at VDJ junctions. Researchers cautioned that cDNA sequencing could over-represent cells with high TCR expression.

This clone was picked up a small number of times. The antigen is undetermined. The V gene is TRBV9, the J gene TRBJ2-7; D uncertain. The specimen was naive CD4+ T cells from blood. The TCR was taken from a woman in her 30s in good health. Written as DNA, the CDR3 is TGTGCCAGCAGCGGGTCCGGGTACGAGCAGTACTTC. It specifies CASSGSGYEQYF.